This entry describes one TCR beta chain. Its antigen is unknown. Per-base qualities were not stored, and no clone one base away is much larger. These data belong to a study of OX40 agonist ivuxolimab in advanced cancers. Describing the broader study: Ivuxolimab was an agonistic, fully human IgG2 monoclonal antibody directed against OX40 (CD134), a costimulatory receptor. A male proportion of 70% to 90% and a mean age of around 60 years, ranging from roughly 23 to 85, were recorded for the dose-escalation cohort. Peripheral TCRbeta sequencing was intended to test whether TCR sequence diversity was altered and clonal T-cell expansion was caused by ivuxolimab. Prior anti-PD-1, anti-PD-L1 or anti-CTLA-4 therapy was permitted, and checkpoint inhibitors had been received by about 44% of dose-escalation patients. Intravenous ivuxolimab was administered to patients every 2 weeks at six dose levels: 0.01, 0.1, 0.3, 1.5, 3 and 10 mg/kg. Of the roughly 52 dose-escalation patients, hepatocellular carcinoma was present in some 19, melanoma in about 15, renal cell carcinoma in 9 and head and neck cancer in 9. The paper covers the monotherapy dose-escalation part of the phase I ivuxolimab trial, which included N of about 51 patients. Partial responses occurred in three dose-escalation patients: two with cutaneous melanoma and one with hepatocellular carcinoma.

Patients with a history of autoimmune disease or receiving systemic immunosuppression were excluded from the trial. Peripheral blood for TCR sequencing was collected from all dose cohorts at baseline, on cycle 4 day 1, and on cycle 7 day 1. Samples were obtained from an open-label, multicenter, first-in-human phase I dose-escalation trial of ivuxolimab. The trial enrolled adults with locally advanced or metastatic head and neck squamous cell, hepatocellular, melanoma or renal cell carcinoma. Before TCR sequencing, CD4+ T cells and CD8+ T cells from peripheral blood were sorted into separate populations. To sequence the TCRbeta CDR3 region, genomic DNA was isolated from the sorted cells. TCRbeta CDR3 regions were sequenced using the immunoSEQ Assay. TCRdb retrieved this table from immuneACCESS and kept in-frame rearrangements only. Not all clones are present; in checked studies, unresolved V genes account for under half, and no reason is known for the remainder. The sample records roughly 120,000 clones, 85% to 95% of which are singletons. The top ten hold approximately 0.81% of the sample.

General findings and caveats noted by the study authors: On average, CD8+ T cells showed more expanded clones than CD4+ T cells after ivuxolimab. Low levels of normalized T-cell clonal expansion were also seen in some patients who did not respond. The antigen specificity of the clonally expanded peripheral T cells was not determined. In partial responders in the 0.1-3.0 mg/kg groups, normalized peripheral clonal expansion was found to be among the lowest, especially among CD8+ T cells. At doses of 0.1 to 3.0 mg/kg, clonal expansion of both CD4+ and CD8+ blood T cells was observed from baseline to week 6.

Cut back by 3 bases and 4 bases, the V and J ends lie 7 bases apart. From the germline V gene, CDR1 is MNHEY and CDR2 is SVGAGI. The cysteine opens and the phenylalanine closes a CDR3 of 13 amino acids. Only the CDR3 DNA stays, 39 bases, in frame from base 1. The chain is assembled from TRBV6-5 and TRBJ1-5; the D gene remains uncertain. Specimen: CD4+ or CD8+ T cells sorted from blood, collected in a trial of the OX40 agonist ivuxolimab. This receptor was identified in an adult with an advanced solid tumor such as melanoma, head and neck, liver or kidney cancer. The CDR3 sequence is CASSYIPNQPQHF. The DNA reads TGTGCCAGCAGTTATATTCCAAATCAGCCCCAGCATTTT.